This record covers a single T cell receptor beta chain. This sample was taken from a study of blood T cell repertoires in COVID-19. In the study overall: The analysed material was cDNA or gDNA that came from T cells, B-cell-depleted T cells, or PBMCs.

Authors' analysis steps: Amplified reference gene primers provided the basis for estimating nucleated cell counts. Produced via immunoSEQ multiplex PCR; TCRdb's table is partial and in-frame only. V, J and clone size reflect that table, while D and trimming were determined from the DNA. This sample carries more than 85,000 clones, over 75% of them seen once, and the ten largest clones take about 6%. This CDR3 has 15 residues. The germline V gene encodes CDR1 LGHDT and CDR2 YNNKEL (reference sequence). The J segment lost 4 bases and the V segment lost 1 base, leaving 3 bases of the junction unmatched.

The clonotype was recovered from a woman aged 55-70 years with acute or convalescent COVID-19. Sequencing used peripheral blood. The V call is TRBV3-1 (or the pseudogene TRBV3-2), the J call TRBJ2-1, with 8 bases that match TRBD2. This CDR3 is CASSQVSGRYNEQFF. The CDR3 DNA reads TGTGCCAGCAGCCAAGTAAGCGGGAGATACAATGAGCAGTTCTTC.